One sample yielded the 19 T cell receptor beta chains listed below, sequenced in a study of Ad26.COV2.S vaccination and SARS-CoV-2 variants. Repertoires were generated with immunoSEQ multiplex PCR, while TCRdb's copy carries only in-frame clones and drops some. The sample has about 320,000 clones, 70% to 90% seen once. Treatment in this sample: around 19 received Ad26.COV2.S at low or high dose, single or two shots; several received placebo; per-sample allocation not given. Specimen acquisition occurred on day 63 following the initial vaccine or placebo injection. The source material was peripheral blood, sampled in a trial of Ad26.COV2.S vaccine versus placebo. These TCRs come from a person aged 18 to 65 who received the Ad26.COV2.S COVID-19 vaccine or a placebo.

The chain uses TRBV4-2 and TRBJ2-3; no definite D call. Per germline, CDR1 LGHNA and CDR2 YNFKEQ. The germline V and J ends were trimmed by 1 base and 0 bases, with 5 bases remaining between them. There are 14 residues in the CDR3. DNA for the CDR3: TGTGCCAGCAGCCAAGCGACTAGCACAGATACGCAGTATTTT. Protein: CASSQATSTDTQYF.

The V gene is TRBV11-2, the J gene TRBJ1-2, with TRBD1 identical over 7 bases. In germline, CDR1 is SGHAT, CDR2 FQNNGV. V was pared by 3 bases and J by 2 bases, with 6 bases of the junction left unmatched. The CDR3 consists of 15 residues. CDR3 region: CASSFRDSKNYGYTF. CDR3 nucleotides: TGTGCCAGCAGCTTCAGGGACAGCAAGAACTATGGCTACACCTTC.

The chain is built from TRBV19 and TRBJ1-5; perhaps TRBD1 as D (5 bases). V was cut by 5 bases and J by 1 base, with 12 bases left in between. Per the germline V gene, CDR1 is LNHDA and CDR2 is SQIVND (reference sequence). This CDR3 region has 15 residues. The DNA for the CDR3 is TGTGCCAGTAGTCACCTCCGGGACAGCAATCAGCCCCAGCATTTT. This codes for CASSHLRDSNQPQHF.

This clone has just one count. V gene TRBV19 combines with J gene TRBJ2-5; D gene uncertain. Looked up from germline, CDR1 is LNHDA and CDR2 is SQIVND (reference sequence). Trimming cost V 1 base and J 2 bases, with 11 bases left between them. The CDR3 runs to 15 residues. This chain's CDR3 is CASSIGGSLQETQYF. The CDR3 DNA is TGTGCCAGTAGTATAGGCGGATCCCTTCAAGAGACCCAGTACTTC.

This chain connects TRBV5-1 to TRBJ2-5; 7 bases match TRBD1. Losses at the gene ends were 3 bases for V and 3 bases for J; bases not matched to a gene: 2. The CDR3 covers 13 residues. Germline CDR1 reads SGHRS; CDR2 reads YFSETQ. The CDR3 reads CASSSGTEETQYF. CDR3 DNA sequence: TGCGCCAGCAGCTCCGGGACAGAAGAGACCCAGTACTTC.

The chain carries TRBV30 and TRBJ2-7, with 13 bases identical to TRBD2. V lost 4 bases to trimming and J lost 4 bases; unmatched junction nucleotides: 1. From germline, CDR1 is GTSNPN and CDR2 SVGIG (reference sequence). CDR3 length: 13 amino acids. The CDR3 sequence is CAWKLAGGYEQYF. The CDR3 DNA follows: TGTGCCTGGAAACTAGCGGGGGGGTACGAGCAGTACTTC.

The genes are TRBV7-2 and TRBJ2-1, with D uncertain. The V end lost 3 bases, the J end lost 7 bases, and 4 bases lay between the germline ends. Germline V gives CDR1 SGHTA, CDR2 FQGNSA. CDR3 length: 11 residues. The CDR3 coding sequence is TGTGCCAGCAGCTTCGGTAATGAGCAGTTCTTC. The encoded protein is CASSFGNEQFF.

The rearrangement links TRBV7-6 to TRBJ1-1, with D uncertain. Germline assignment: CDR1 SGHVS and CDR2 FNYEAQ. The V gene lost 3 bases and the J gene lost 2 bases, with 13 bases spanning the gap. The CDR3 runs 15 residues. DNA for the CDR3: TGTGCCAGCAGCTTTAGCTTACAGATAAACACTGAAGCTTTCTTT. The encoded protein is CASSFSLQINTEAFF.

The chain combines TRBV2 with TRBJ1-2, with TRBD1 as a possible D gene (5 bases). The CDR3 spans 13 residues. Per the germline V gene, CDR1 is SNHLY and CDR2 is FYNNEI. Trimming pared 8 bases from V and 3 bases from J, leaving 13 bases between. Here the CDR3 DNA reads TGTGCCAGCCCTCAGGGCAATCACTATGGCTACACCTTC. This sequence encodes CASPQGNHYGYTF.

The rearrangement uses TRBV29-1 and TRBJ2-5; 10 bases are shared with TRBD1. CDR3 size: 13 residues. Germline assignment: CDR1 SQVTM and CDR2 ANQGSEA. The ends lost 4 bases at V and 10 bases at J; junction bases unmatched: 9. CDR3 sequence: CSVGDRGRWDQYF. DNA for the CDR3: TGCAGCGTTGGTGACAGGGGGCGATGGGACCAGTACTTC.

The chain joins TRBV3-1 (or the pseudogene TRBV3-2) to TRBJ2-5, with 9 bases identical to TRBD2. Trimming removed 1 base from V and 5 bases from J; junction bases left unmatched: 5. CDR1 and CDR2 (germline): LGHDT, YNNKEL (reference sequence). The CDR3 length is 15 residues. In nucleotides, the CDR3 is TGTGCCAGCAGCCAAGGAGCGGGGGGTTGGGAGACCCAGTACTTC. Its translation: CASSQGAGGWETQYF.

V is TRBV6-5 and J is TRBJ1-2, with 8 bases aligning to TRBD1. V shed 8 bases and J 7 bases; nucleotides not matched to a gene: 9. Germline V gene sequence: CDR1 MNHEY, CDR2 SVGAGI. This CDR3 spans 13 amino acids. CDR3 residues: CASRRQGAGGYTF. CDR3 in DNA: TGTGCCAGCCGACGCCAGGGGGCGGGTGGCTACACCTTC.

The rearrangement links TRBV30 to TRBJ1-2; unclear D gene. CDR3 size: 10 residues. Per germline, CDR1 GTSNPN and CDR2 SVGIG (reference sequence). V lost 7 bases, J lost 5 bases, and 8 bases lay in between. CDR3 nucleotides: TGTGCCTCCTGGACGTATGGCTACACCTTC. Its translation: CASWTYGYTF.

The chain combines TRBV6-5 with TRBJ1-1; D is unresolved. The CDR3 loop spans 13 amino acids. Germline V gene lookup returns CDR1 MNHEY and CDR2 SVGAGI. Trimming removed 11 bases at V and 0 bases at J, with 13 bases between. The CDR3 region has the DNA TGTGCCTCCACGCGTGAACTGAACACTGAAGCTTTCTTT. It codes for CASTRELNTEAFF.

The chain links TRBV29-1 to TRBJ2-7, with 10 bases aligning to TRBD1. The CDR3 runs 15 residues. Germline CDR1 reads SQVTM; CDR2 reads ANQGSEA. Trimming cost V 4 bases and J 4 bases; bases outside gene matches: 10. The CDR3 bases are TGCAGCGTTGCCTATGCACGGACAGGGGGTTACGAGCAGTACTTC. It specifies CSVAYARTGGYEQYF.

Regarding this clone: This clone may be a read error of a much larger clone one base away. The identical CDR3 is also encoded by other nucleotide sequences in the sample. The V gene is TRBV2, the J gene TRBJ1-2; D may be TRBD1 (5 bases). Germline V lookup: CDR1 SNHLY, CDR2 FYNNEI. This CDR3 region has 12 residues. V lost 1 base and J 5 bases, leaving 5 bases between the germline ends. The CDR3 nucleotides read TGTGCCAGCAGTGAAGGGGGGTATGGCTACACCTTC. This encodes CASSEGGYGYTF. The whole variable domain, filled in from reference TRBV2 and TRBJ1-2, reads EPEVTQTPSHQVTQMGQEVILRCVPISNHLYFYWYRQILGQKVEFLVSFYNNEISEKSEIFDDQFSVERPDGSNFTLKIRSTKLEDSAMYFCASSEGGYGYTFGSGTRLTVV.

The chain has TRBV18 and TRBJ1-1, with a tentative D call TRBD1 (6 bases). CDR3 size: 15 residues. V was shortened by 5 bases and J by 0 bases, with 13 bases between the two germline ends. CDR1 and CDR2 (germline): KGHSH, LQKENI. The CDR3 loop reads CASSSTQGMNTEAFF. The CDR3 DNA reads TGTGCCAGCTCATCAACTCAGGGGATGAACACTGAAGCTTTCTTT. The full variable domain, in which reference TRBV18 and TRBJ1-1 provide the parts outside the CDR3, is NAGVMQNPRHLVRRRGQEARLRCSPMKGHSHVYWYRQLPEEGLKFMVYLQKENIIDESGMPKERFSAEFPKEGPSILRIQQVVRGDSAAYFCASSSTQGMNTEAFFGQGTRLTVV.

The rearrangement joins TRBV2 to TRBJ1-2; D is uncertain. Germline values: CDR1 SNHLY, CDR2 FYNNEI. With 0 bases removed from V and 1 base from J, the gap between germline ends came to 9 bases. CDR3 length equals 15 residues. CDR3 DNA sequence: TGTGCCAGCAGTGAAGCGCTTAAGAATAACTATGGCTACACCTTC. Protein: CASSEALKNNYGYTF.

The gene calls are TRBV3-1 (or the pseudogene TRBV3-2) and TRBJ2-6, with 8 bases matching TRBD1. The CDR3 has 18 residues. Germline CDR1 LGHDT, CDR2 YNNKEL (reference sequence). The V gene end was trimmed by 4 bases and the J gene end by 0 bases; junction bases not matched to a gene: 8. For the CDR3, the DNA is TGTGCCAGCAGCCCACCGACAGGGGCCCGCTCTGGGGCCAACGTCCTGACTTTC. Residues: CASSPPTGARSGANVLTF.